The entry that follows covers one T cell receptor beta chain sequence. Its specificity is not known. Clones were read by immunoSEQ multiplex PCR, and TCRdb kept only the in-frame ones, dropping some. The table shows about 2 million clones, with roughly 96% occurring only once. Caucasian adults living in Nashville, Tennessee, provided all samples. The source of the sample is a study of shared clonotypes between healthy human individuals. Turning to the study itself: The donor pool was made up of a couple of women and three men aged 18 to 49. Findings and caveats of the study: Owing to a small donor count, the genetic and exposure-history diversity represented was limited. Among the subsets, naive ones generally showed larger estimated richness than memory ones.

V shed 0 bases, J shed 5 bases, and the junction held 10 bases outside the gene matches. There are 17 residues in the CDR3. CDR1 ENHRY and CDR2 SYGVKD come from the germline V gene. The chain recombines TRBV10-3 with TRBJ2-1, with 7 bases that match TRBD1. This receptor was obtained from a man aged 18 to 30 in good health. Sequencing used naive CD4+ T cells sorted from blood. Subset meaning: CD45RA+ positively selected. The CDR3 DNA reads TGTGCCATCAGTGAGTCCAGGGGGTATCGCCAAAACAATGAGCAGTTCTTC. This gives the protein CAISESRGYRQNNEQFF.